This T cell receptor (beta chain) was documented in a study of CD8 T cells in Susac syndrome. Germline V lookup: CDR1 SSHAT, CDR2 FNYEAQ (reference sequence). The CDR3 runs to 13 residues. On this clonotype itself: An end of the junction differs from the germline gene, which may be a read error.

An input of about 0.5 to 1 ug of RNA was subjected to reverse transcription using random hexamers. One entry per CDR3 protein results from TCRdb running MiXCR on the immunoSEQ multiplex PCR reads. Here the sample spans about 200,000 distinct CDR3 sequences, 90% to 95% being singletons. The chain couples TRBV7-7 to TRBJ2-5, with D maybe TRBD2 (5 bases). This receptor was identified in a human donor with Susac syndrome. Sequenced material: CD4+ T cells from PBMCs. This CDR3 reads CASSLVEGETQYF. The CDR3 DNA reads TGTGCTAGCAGCTTAGTTGAGGGAGAGACCCAGTACTTC.